The 12 T cell receptor beta chains in this list originate from one sample, sequenced in a study of T-cell memory formation after mild COVID-19. TCRdb ran MiXCR on the 5' RACE reads and lists one entry per CDR3 protein. The sample has 100,000 to 130,000 distinct CDR3 sequences; roughly a sixth are singletons. Sample: PBMCs or a T cell subset sorted from them (not recorded which). These receptor sequences come from a man aged 18 to 35 who had mild COVID-19 (a few samples of this study predate the infection). Cell type and time point are not known.

This clonotype was counted once. The V and J genes are TRBV5-1 and TRBJ1-4, with D unresolved. The CDR3 is made up of 16 amino acids. Germline CDR1 SGHRS, CDR2 YFSETQ. Trimming took 2 bases from V and 4 from J, leaving 15 bases between them. CDR3 bases: TGCGCCAGCAGCTTATCCCCACCAAGCGATAATGAAAAACTGTTTTTT. This codes for CASSLSPPSDNEKLFF. The whole variable domain, filled in from reference TRBV5-1 and TRBJ1-4, reads KAGVTQTPRYLIKTRGQQVTLSCSPISGHRSVSWYQQTPGQGLQFLFEYFSETQRNKGNFPGRFSGRQFSNSRSEMNVSTLELGDSALYLCASSLSPPSDNEKLFFGSGTQLSVL.

CDR3 loop: CASSSPSVPREAFF. The CDR3 region has the DNA TGTGCCAGCAGCTCCCCGTCAGTTCCCCGAGAAGCTTTCTTT. This chain joins TRBV7-2 and TRBJ1-1; unclear D gene. Germline V lookup: CDR1 SGHTA, CDR2 FQGNSA. The V and J ends lost 4 bases and 8 bases respectively, with 17 bases between them. The CDR3 consists of 14 residues.

Only a few counts were recorded for this clonotype. The rearrangement uses TRBV7-2 and TRBJ2-3, with unresolved D. V lost 4 bases and J 2 bases, leaving 13 bases between the germline ends. There are 15 residues in the CDR3. Germline values: CDR1 SGHTA, CDR2 FQGNSA. CDR3 bases: TGTGCCAGCAGCTACAGCCTGATACCCACAGATACGCAGTATTTT. Protein sequence: CASSYSLIPTDTQYF.

This clonotype was recorded a few times. The chain is built from TRBV6-5 and TRBJ2-3; TRBD2 matches 9 bases. Germline V CDR1 and CDR2: MNHEY, SVGAGI. V lost 2 bases, J lost 6 bases, and 12 bases stayed unmatched. The CDR3 extends over 17 amino acids. CDR3 residues: CASSYSPGTSISDTQYF. CDR3 in DNA: TGTGCCAGCAGTTACAGTCCCGGGACTAGCATTTCTGATACGCAGTATTTT.

The chain recombines TRBV28 with TRBJ2-7; a possible D gene is TRBD2 (6 bases). CDR1 MDHEN and CDR2 SYDVKM come from the germline V gene. This CDR3 comprises 15 residues. With 3 bases removed from V and 1 base from J, the gap between germline ends came to 13 bases. The CDR3 DNA reads TGTGCCAGCAGTTTGGGCGGGGCAGGGTCCTACGAGCAGTACGTC. Translating gives CASSLGGAGSYEQYV.

This clonotype was detected many times. This sequence joins TRBV7-2 and TRBJ2-3; TRBD2 might be the D (6 bases). The CDR3 spans 13 residues. Per germline, CDR1 SGHTA and CDR2 FQGNSA. V gave up 3 bases and J gave up 6 bases, with 10 bases separating them. The CDR3 here is CASSFETSDTQYF. CDR3 in DNA: TGTGCCAGCAGCTTTGAAACTAGCGATACGCAGTATTTT.

This rearrangement joins TRBV6-5 to TRBJ2-2; 11 positions agree with TRBD1. CDR3 size: 18 residues. CDR1 MNHEY and CDR2 SVGAGI come from the germline V gene. The junction had 6 bases not matched to a gene; V was cut back by 0 bases and J by 3 bases. CDR3 region: CASSYSFGTGGYTGELFF. For the CDR3, the DNA is TGTGCCAGCAGTTACTCGTTTGGGACAGGGGGTTACACCGGGGAGCTGTTTTTT.

The chain recombines TRBV12-3 or TRBV12-4 with TRBJ1-1, with 9 bases aligning to TRBD1. CDR3 length: 14 amino acids. Trimming cost V 3 bases and J 7 bases; bases outside gene matches: 6. The CDR3 sequence is CASSFGDRADEAFF. CDR3 bases: TGTGCCAGCAGTTTCGGGGACAGGGCTGATGAAGCTTTCTTT.

The chain employs TRBV7-2 and TRBJ2-5, with 10 bases aligning to TRBD1. The germline CDR1 and CDR2 sequences are SGHTA and FQGNSA. V gave up 5 bases and J gave up 2 bases; unmatched junction bases: 2. CDR3 length: 14 residues. The CDR3 nucleotides read TGTGCCAGCAGCCGACAGGGGGCTCAAGAGACCCAGTACTTC. It encodes CASSRQGAQETQYF.

This clonotype was counted between two and nine times. This rearrangement joins TRBV12-3 or TRBV12-4 to TRBJ2-7, with TRBD2 matching 10 bases. CDR3 length equals 14 residues. J lost 2 bases, V lost 6 bases, and 4 bases had no gene match. CDR3 bases: TGTGCCAGCAGGAGGACTAGCGGCCCCTACGAGCAGTACTTC. The encoded protein is CASRRTSGPYEQYF.

This clonotype was observed a handful of times. This chain uses TRBV12-3 or TRBV12-4 with TRBJ1-1, with D tentatively TRBD1 (5 bases). CDR3 length equals 14 residues. The ends were cut back, 5 bases at V and 0 bases at J, with 10 bases in the middle. The CDR3 spells CASSNTRVNTEAFF. The CDR3 DNA is TGTGCCAGCAGTAACACCAGGGTGAACACTGAAGCTTTCTTT.

This clonotype has a handful of counts. This chain uses TRBV5-1 with TRBJ1-3; D unclear. The CDR3 runs to 14 residues. Trimming took 1 base from V and 4 from J, leaving 9 bases between them. The germline CDR1 and CDR2 sequences are SGHRS and YFSETQ. CDR3 loop: CASSLSGSGNTIYF. The CDR3 region has the DNA TGCGCCAGCAGCTTGTCCGGGTCGGGAAACACCATATATTTT. The full variable domain, with the rest looked up from reference TRBV5-1 and TRBJ1-3, is KAGVTQTPRYLIKTRGQQVTLSCSPISGHRSVSWYQQTPGQGLQFLFEYFSETQRNKGNFPGRFSGRQFSNSRSEMNVSTLELGDSALYLCASSLSGSGNTIYFGEGSWLTVV.